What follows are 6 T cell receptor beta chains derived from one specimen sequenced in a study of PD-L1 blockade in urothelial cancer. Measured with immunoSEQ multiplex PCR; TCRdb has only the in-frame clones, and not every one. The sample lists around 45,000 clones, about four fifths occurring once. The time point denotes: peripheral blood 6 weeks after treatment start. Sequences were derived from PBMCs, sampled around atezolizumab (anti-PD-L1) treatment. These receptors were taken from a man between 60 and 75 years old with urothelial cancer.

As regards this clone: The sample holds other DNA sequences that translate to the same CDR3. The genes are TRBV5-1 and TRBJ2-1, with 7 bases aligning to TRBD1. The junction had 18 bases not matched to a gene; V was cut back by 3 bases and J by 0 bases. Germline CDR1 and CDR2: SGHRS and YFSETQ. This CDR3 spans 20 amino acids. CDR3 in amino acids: CASSWPGQANEVSSYNEQFF. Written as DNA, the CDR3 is TGCGCCAGCAGCTGGCCCGGACAGGCCAATGAGGTCAGCTCCTACAATGAGCAGTTCTTC.

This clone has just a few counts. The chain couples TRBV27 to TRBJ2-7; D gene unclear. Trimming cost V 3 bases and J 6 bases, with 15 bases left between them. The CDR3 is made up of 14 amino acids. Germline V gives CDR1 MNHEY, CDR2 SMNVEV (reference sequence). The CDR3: CASSLGRNSPEQYF. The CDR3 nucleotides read TGTGCCAGCAGTTTGGGCAGGAACTCCCCCGAGCAGTACTTC.

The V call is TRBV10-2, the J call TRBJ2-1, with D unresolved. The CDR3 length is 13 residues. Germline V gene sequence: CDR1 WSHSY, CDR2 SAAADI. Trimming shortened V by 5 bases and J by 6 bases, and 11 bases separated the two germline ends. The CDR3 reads CASSSSWLNEQFF. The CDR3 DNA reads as TGCGCCAGCAGTAGTTCGTGGCTCAATGAGCAGTTCTTC.

The DNA of the CDR3 is TGCAGCACCTCCCCGGGACAGGAGACCGGGGAGCTGTTTTTT. This sequence encodes CSTSPGQETGELFF. The chain combines TRBV29-1 with TRBJ2-2; TRBD1 aligns across 8 bases. The CDR3 sequence is 14 residues long. Germline V gives CDR1 SQVTM, CDR2 ANQGSEA. V gave up 8 bases and J gave up 5 bases; unmatched junction bases: 10.

The DNA for the CDR3 is TGTGCCAGCAGCAGACTAGCGGGGGTAGATACGCAGTATTTT. This gives the protein CASSRLAGVDTQYF. The genes are TRBV7-3 and TRBJ2-3; 12 bases match TRBD2. V trimming: 5 bases; J trimming: 5 bases; junction bases outside the gene matches: 2. Per germline, CDR1 SGHTA and CDR2 FQGTGA. This CDR3 contains 14 residues.

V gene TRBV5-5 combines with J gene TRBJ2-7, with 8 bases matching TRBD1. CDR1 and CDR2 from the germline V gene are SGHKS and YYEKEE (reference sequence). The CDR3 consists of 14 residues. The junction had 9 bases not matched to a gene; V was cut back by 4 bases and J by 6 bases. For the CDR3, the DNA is TGTGCCAGCAGCCCTATCCTGACAGGGGCCGAGCAGTACTTC. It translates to CASSPILTGAEQYF.